The clone carrying this TCR beta chain has just a few counts. Its antigen is not identified. The CDR3 extends over 14 amino acids. Germline V lookup: CDR1 DFQATT, CDR2 SNEGSKA (reference sequence). Trimming at V came to 6 bases and at J to 0 bases, leaving 4 bases not matched to a gene. This sample is part of a study of T cells in Graves' hyperthyroidism and ophthalmopathy. Ophthalmopathy patients showed a Clinical Activity Score of at least 3, NOSPECS grade of at least 4 and duration under 3 months. Amplified TCR beta CDR3 regions came from RNA transcripts. A set of HTBI primers served as the primers for a first-round RT-PCR of the TCR CDR3. TCRdb re-called the multiplex PCR reads with MiXCR, one entry per CDR3 protein. Of about 300,000 distinct CDR3 sequences listed, around 19% are singletons. General observations from the study: Most thyroid clonotypes expanded above 0.001 appeared in blood too.

The chain employs TRBV20-1 and TRBJ2-4; the match to TRBD2 covers 8 bases. The material sequenced was blood. The sequence came from a man aged 50 to 60 with Graves' ophthalmopathy. The CDR3 region has the DNA TGCAGTGCCTCGGGAGGGGCAGCCAAAAACATTCAGTACTTC. Translating it yields CSASGGAAKNIQYF.